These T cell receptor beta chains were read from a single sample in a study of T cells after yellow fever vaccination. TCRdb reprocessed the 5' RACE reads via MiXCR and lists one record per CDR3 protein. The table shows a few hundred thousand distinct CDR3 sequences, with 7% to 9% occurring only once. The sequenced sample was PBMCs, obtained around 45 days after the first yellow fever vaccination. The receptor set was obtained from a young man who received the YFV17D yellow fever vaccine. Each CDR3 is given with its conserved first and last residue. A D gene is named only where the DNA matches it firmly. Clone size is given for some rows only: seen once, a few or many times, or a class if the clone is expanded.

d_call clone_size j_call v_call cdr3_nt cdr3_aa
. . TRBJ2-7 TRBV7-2 TGTGCCAGCAGCTTAGCCGTAGGTAGCTCGGTTCCCGGCCACGAGCAGTACTTC CASSLAVGSSVPGHEQYF
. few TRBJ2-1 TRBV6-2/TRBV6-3 TGTGCCAGCAGTCGCCCTCTCCGGGGGGCCAATGAGCAGTTCTTC CASSRPLRGANEQFF
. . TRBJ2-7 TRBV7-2 TGTGCCAGCAGCCAAGGACGTGGGGCGTACCACGAGCAGTACTTC CASSQGRGAYHEQYF
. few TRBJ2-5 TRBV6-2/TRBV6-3 TGTGCCAGCTCTCCAGGAATTAAGGGCTTGGGAGAGACCCAGTACTTC CASSPGIKGLGETQYF
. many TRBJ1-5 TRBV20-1 TGCAGTGCTAGGACGGGAAATCAGCCCCAGCATTTT CSARTGNQPQHF
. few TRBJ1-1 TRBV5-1 TGCGCCAGTAGCTTGGTATGGGGTCGCGGGAACACTGAAGCTTTCTTT CASSLVWGRGNTEAFF
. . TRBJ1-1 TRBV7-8 TGTGCCAGCAGCTTAGCGGTGGGGGCCAACACTGAAGCTTTCTTT CASSLAVGANTEAFF
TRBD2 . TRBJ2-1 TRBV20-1 TGCAGTGCTCTAGCGGGGACACATGGTAATGAGCAGTTCTTC CSALAGTHGNEQFF
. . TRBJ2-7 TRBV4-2 TGTGCCAGCAGCCAAGGGTTCTGGGTGGACTACGAGCAGTACTTC CASSQGFWVDYEQYF
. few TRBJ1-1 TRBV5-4 TGTGCCAGCAGTTTTACAGACCACACTGAAGCTTTCTTT CASSFTDHTEAFF
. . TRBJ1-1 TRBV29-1 TGCAGCTCCTCGGAGGGGGGGGGCACTGAAGCTTTCTTT CSSSEGGGTEAFF
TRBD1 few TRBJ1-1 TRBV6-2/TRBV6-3 TGTGCCAGCAGTACTGACAGGGGCGACTACTTCCCCACTGAAGCTTTCTTT CASSTDRGDYFPTEAFF
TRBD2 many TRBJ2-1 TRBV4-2 TGTGCCAGCAGCCTCTCAACCGGGACTAGCGGGGGTGATGAGCAGTTCTTC CASSLSTGTSGGDEQFF
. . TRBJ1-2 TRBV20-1 TGCAGTGCTCCCGGGGCCAGGCCTTGGGAGGGCTACACCTTC CSAPGARPWEGYTF
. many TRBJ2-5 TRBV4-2 TGTGCCAGCAGCCAAGATATGGCAGAGACCCAGTACTTC CASSQDMAETQYF
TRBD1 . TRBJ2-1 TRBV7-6 TGTGCCAGCAGCGTAGGAGGGACAGGGGGGTACAATGAGCAGTTCTTC CASSVGGTGGYNEQFF
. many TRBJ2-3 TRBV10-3 TGTGCCATCAGTGACAACCACCGCCACACAGATACGCAGTATTTT CAISDNHRHTDTQYF
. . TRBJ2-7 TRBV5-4 TGTGCCAGCAGCTCGACCTCGGGGGAGCAGTACTTC CASSSTSGEQYF
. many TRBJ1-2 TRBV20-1 TGCAGTGCCGCACAGGGAACGGCTAACTATGGCTACACCTTC CSAAQGTANYGYTF
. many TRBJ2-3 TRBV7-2 TGTGCCAGCGAGGGGGGTTCAGATACGCAGTATTTT CASEGGSDTQYF
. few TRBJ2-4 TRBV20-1 TGCAGTGCTAGGAACAGCCTCATAGCCAAAAACATTCAGTACTTC CSARNSLIAKNIQYF
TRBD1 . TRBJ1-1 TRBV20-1 TGCAGTGCTAGGGGACAGGGAGCCACTGAAGCTTTCTTT CSARGQGATEAFF
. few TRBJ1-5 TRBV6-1 TGTGCCAGCAGGCCCATGGGCAATCAGCCCCAGCATTTT CASRPMGNQPQHF
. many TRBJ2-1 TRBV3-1 TGTGCCAGCAGCCAAGCCAGAATATACAATGAGCAGTTCTTC CASSQARIYNEQFF
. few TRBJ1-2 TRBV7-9 TGTGCCAGCAGCTTCCGGGATTCCGGCTACACCTTC CASSFRDSGYTF
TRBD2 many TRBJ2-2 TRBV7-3 TGTGCCACATCTAGCGGGATAAACACCGGGGAGCTGTTTTTT CATSSGINTGELFF
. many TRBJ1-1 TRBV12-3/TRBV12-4 TGCGCCAGCAGCTTGCGAGGGGTGAACACTGAAGCTTTCTTT CASSLRGVNTEAFF
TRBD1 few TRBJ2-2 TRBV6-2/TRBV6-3 TGTGCCAGCAGTTATTATGGACAGGGGTCCGGGGAGCTGTTTTTT CASSYYGQGSGELFF
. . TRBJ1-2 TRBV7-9 TGTGCCAGCAGCTTACAGGGGCCGGTCGCAAACTATGGCTACACCTTC CASSLQGPVANYGYTF
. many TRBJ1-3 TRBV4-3 TGCGCCAGCAGCCAAGATCCGACGGCTGGAAACACCATATATTTT CASSQDPTAGNTIYF
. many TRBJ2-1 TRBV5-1 TGCGCCAGCAGCCCGGACGGAGACAATGAGCAGTTCTTC CASSPDGDNEQFF
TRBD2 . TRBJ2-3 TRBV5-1 TGCGCCAGCGGACTGACTAGCGGGCTCACAGATACGCAGTATTTT CASGLTSGLTDTQYF
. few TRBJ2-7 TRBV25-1 TGTGCCAGCAGTGCCTACTACGAGCAGTACTTC CASSAYYEQYF
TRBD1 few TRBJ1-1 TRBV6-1 TGTGCCAGCAGTCGACAGGGGACGGTTGAAGCTTTCTTT CASSRQGTVEAFF
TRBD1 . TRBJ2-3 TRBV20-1 TGCAGTGCCGCATGGGACAGGGGGCGTGATACGCAGTATTTT CSAAWDRGRDTQYF
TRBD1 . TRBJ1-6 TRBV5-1 TGCGCCAGCAATGCAGGGGGCCTTAATTCACCCCTCCACTTT CASNAGGLNSPLHF
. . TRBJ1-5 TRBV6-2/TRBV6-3 TGTGCCAGCAGTCGGGGGGAGGGATCGCCCCAGCATTTT CASSRGEGSPQHF
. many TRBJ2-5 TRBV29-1 TGCAGCGGGACTTTGGGGGAGACCCAGTACTTC CSGTLGETQYF
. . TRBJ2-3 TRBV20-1 TGCAGTGCCCCCGCGCCCGGCGGAGATACGCCGTATTTT CSAPAPGGDTPYF
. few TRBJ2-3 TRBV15 TGTGCCACGAGGCGCCAGGTTGGTCTCACAGATACGCAGTATTTT CATRRQVGLTDTQYF
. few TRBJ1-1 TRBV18 TGTGCCAGCTCACCAGGTACGGGGAGGCGGACTGAAGCTTTCTTT CASSPGTGRRTEAFF
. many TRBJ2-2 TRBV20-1 TGCAGTGCTAGCAGCCCCCAAACCGGGGAGCTGTTTTTT CSASSPQTGELFF
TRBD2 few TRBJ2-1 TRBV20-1 TGCAGTGCTAGAGATCGGTTAGGAGCGGGGGGCCTTAACAATGAGCAGTTCTTC CSARDRLGAGGLNNEQFF
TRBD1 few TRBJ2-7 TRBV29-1 TGCAGCGCCATATACAGGGGCCACGAGCAGTACTTC CSAIYRGHEQYF
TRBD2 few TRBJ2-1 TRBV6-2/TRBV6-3 TGTGCCAGCAGGCCGCTAGCGGGGGGCCCCCGTGAGCAGTTCTTC CASRPLAGGPREQFF
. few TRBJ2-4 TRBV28 TGTGCCAGCAGTGGGCCTTCCCGCATTCAGTACTTC CASSGPSRIQYF